The clone carrying this T cell receptor (beta chain) appeared many times. The data originate from a study of T-cell reconstitution after alpha-beta-depleted transplantation in children. Preparation of the TCRbeta library used unique molecular identifiers. TCRdb ran MiXCR on the PCR reads and lists one entry per CDR3 protein. Altogether hundreds of thousands of distinct CDR3 sequences are present, around a sixth being singletons, with the ten largest covering about 1.1%. This CDR3 spans 15 amino acids. V gave up 6 bases and J gave up 1 base; unmatched junction bases: 8. Germline V CDR1 and CDR2: DFQATT, SNEGSKA (reference sequence).

The gene calls are TRBV20-1 and TRBJ2-5, with TRBD2 matching over 10 bases. This clonotype originated in a human donor who donated a stem cell graft to a child with acute myeloid leukemia. The input for sequencing was PBMCs from the stem cell graft donor, taken from the stem cell graft. The CDR3 here is CSARTSGRSQETQYF. CDR3 coding DNA: TGCAGTGCCAGGACTAGCGGAAGATCCCAAGAGACCCAGTACTTC.